Each of the 6 T cell receptor beta chains below was sequenced from the same sample in a study of blood T cell repertoires in COVID-19. Assay used: immunoSEQ multiplex PCR; TCRdb lists only in-frame clones, some missing. The sample consists of more than 300,000 clones, about 82% of them appearing once. Sequencing used peripheral blood. These receptors were collected from a woman in her 50s with acute or convalescent COVID-19.

The rearrangement links TRBV5-6 to TRBJ2-1, with 9 bases aligning to TRBD2. The CDR3 has 13 residues. Germline CDR1 SGHDT, CDR2 YYEEEE. Trimming took 4 bases from V and 8 from J; bases not matched to a gene: 4. CDR3 in amino acids: CASSPWTSDEQFF. CDR3 DNA sequence: TGTGCCAGCAGCCCGTGGACTAGCGATGAGCAGTTCTTC.

The rearrangement joins TRBV27 to TRBJ2-2; 7 bases are a match to TRBD2. CDR1 is MNHEY and CDR2 is SMNVEV in the germline V gene (reference sequence). J lost 2 bases, V lost 7 bases, and 4 bases had no gene match. CDR3 size: 14 residues. The CDR3 DNA follows: TGTGCCAGCACGCTAGCGGCCAACACCGGGGAGCTGTTTTTT. This codes for CASTLAANTGELFF.

The chain links TRBV21-1 to TRBJ2-1; the table calls TRBD2, which could not be checked here. TRBV21-1 is described as a pseudogene. The CDR3 is made up of 16 amino acids. Written as DNA, the CDR3 is TGTGCCAGCAGCCTACTAGCGGGACAAAATAAAGGCCCCCAGTTCTTC. Encoded protein: CASSLLAGQNKGPQFF.

V usage is TRBV30 and J usage is TRBJ2-7; TRBD1 agrees at 7 bases. The CDR3 has 12 amino acids. V shed 8 bases, J shed 3 bases, and the junction held 7 bases outside the gene matches. Germline lookup yields CDR1 GTSNPN and CDR2 SVGIG (reference sequence). Written as DNA, the CDR3 is TGTGCCCTCCGACAGGGAATCTACGAGCAGTACTTC. Protein product: CALRQGIYEQYF.

V is TRBV5-6 and J is TRBJ2-1, with TRBD2 matching 7 bases. Germline V CDR1 and CDR2: SGHDT, YYEEEE. V trimming: 4 bases; J trimming: 4 bases; junction bases outside the gene matches: 8. There are 15 residues in the CDR3. CDR3 coding DNA: TGTGCCAGCAGCATGGGTGCGGGACTATACAATGAGCAGTTCTTC. As protein: CASSMGAGLYNEQFF.

The CDR3 reads CASTLEGGNEKLFF. CDR3 sequence (DNA): TGCGCCAGCACCCTAGAGGGCGGGAATGAAAAACTGTTTTTT. The chain joins TRBV5-1 to TRBJ1-4; no reliable D call. CDR3 size: 14 residues. Germline assignment: CDR1 SGHRS and CDR2 YFSETQ. V was pared by 6 bases and J by 5 bases, with 14 bases between.